The 4 T cell receptor beta chains reported below all come from one sample, sequenced in a study of blood T cell repertoires in COVID-19. The assay was immunoSEQ multiplex PCR, and TCRdb's table has in-frame clones only and misses some. The table shows 400,000 to 500,000 clones, with 85% to 90% occurring only once. Sequencing was done on a sample of PBMCs or T cells enriched from blood (not recorded which). Receptors originate from a middle-aged woman who had recovered from COVID-19.

This chain connects TRBV7-5 to TRBJ2-7; whether TRBD1, the table's D call, matches the DNA was not checked. TRBV7-5 is described as a pseudogene. The CDR3 extends over 16 amino acids. CDR3 sequence (DNA): TGTGCCAGAAGCCAAGATTTAAGACACGACATCTACGAGCAGTACTTC. It encodes CARSQDLRHDIYEQYF.

V usage is TRBV7-2 and J usage is TRBJ1-4, with 7 bases that match TRBD1. V was pared by 1 base and J by 7 bases, with 6 bases of the junction left unmatched. Germline-derived CDR1 and CDR2 are SGHTA and FQGNSA. This CDR3 region has 15 residues. In DNA, the CDR3 is TGTGCCAGCAGCTTAGACAGGGGTTTAGGTGAAAAACTGTTTTTT. Translation: CASSLDRGLGEKLFF.

V gene TRBV12-3 or TRBV12-4 combines with J gene TRBJ2-3; unclear D gene. Trimming removed 8 bases at V and 4 bases at J, with 10 bases between. This CDR3 spans 12 amino acids. The CDR3 DNA sequence: TGTGCCAGCCTTAGCCGTCCAGATACGCAGTATTTT. Amino acids: CASLSRPDTQYF.

This chain connects TRBV6-6 to TRBJ2-7; D is undetermined. The CDR3 sequence is 12 residues long. The V gene's germline CDR1 is MNHNY and CDR2 SVGAGI (reference sequence). V lost 11 bases and J 1 base, leaving 12 bases between the germline ends. The CDR3 spells CASGEVSYEQYF. CDR3 coding DNA: TGTGCCTCCGGTGAGGTTTCCTACGAGCAGTACTTC.